This TCR beta chain was captured in a study of cytomegalovirus exposure and HLA in healthy donors. Whole-study context: Earlier results showed approximately 110 million unique TCR beta sequences derived from some 190 million T cells. Study conclusions and caveats: A list of 150 or so TCR beta chains associated with cytomegalovirus was given. Links to common viral pathogens appeared, in a later analysis, for several of the most significant clusters. Per a later analysis, 18,000 or so TCR beta sequences showed association with HLA alleles at 0.05 false discovery rate.

PCR used 60 Vbeta primers and 13 Jbeta primers. Sequencing used immunoSEQ multiplex PCR; TCRdb keeps in-frame clones, though not all of them. The sample lists some 200,000 clones, 76% occurring once. About this clone itself: Its antigen is undetermined.

This receptor was obtained from a man aged 18-30 years in good health and CMV-seronegative. Sequenced material: PBMCs.

CDR3 DNA sequence: TGCGCCAGCAGCCAAGAGGCGACTAGCGGGCTCTCCTACGAGCAGTACTTC. Protein sequence: CASSQEATSGLSYEQYF. V gene TRBV4-1 combines with J gene TRBJ2-7; 10 bases are shared with TRBD2. The length of the CDR3 is 17 residues. The germline V gene has CDR1 MGHRA and CDR2 YSYEKL. V lost 0 bases and J lost 0; bases outside the gene matches: 5.